The entry below describes one TCR beta chain. The antigen remains undetermined. The data are from a study of T cells in Graves' hyperthyroidism and ophthalmopathy. General study findings and limits: In blood, most of the thyroid clonotypes expanded above 0.001 were also present.

Amplification of TCR beta CDR3 regions was performed using RNA transcripts as template. HTBI primers drove first-round RT-PCR of the TCR CDR3. Using its own MiXCR run on the multiplex PCR reads, TCRdb lists one record per CDR3 protein. The repertoire holds some 550,000 distinct CDR3 sequences, roughly 16% seen once, with around 3.3% in the top ten. V was trimmed by 6 bases and J by 1 base, leaving 12 bases between them. The CDR3 covers 14 residues. Looked up from germline, CDR1 is KGHSH and CDR2 is LQKENI. This receptor was taken from a woman aged 40 to 50 with Graves' ophthalmopathy. This sequence joins TRBV18 and TRBJ1-1, with D perhaps TRBD1 (6 bases). Material for sequencing was blood. The CDR3 DNA is TGTGCCAGCTCTTCCGGGACAAAGAACACTGAAGCTTTCTTT. Translation: CASSSGTKNTEAFF. The full variable domain, with the rest looked up from reference TRBV18 and TRBJ1-1, is NAGVMQNPRHLVRRRGQEARLRCSPMKGHSHVYWYRQLPEEGLKFMVYLQKENIIDESGMPKERFSAEFPKEGPSILRIQQVVRGDSAAYFCASSSGTKNTEAFFGQGTRLTVV.